One and the same sample provided the 22 T cell receptor beta chains below, sequenced in a study of shared clonotypes between healthy human individuals. Sequenced by immunoSEQ multiplex PCR; TCRdb stores in-frame clones only, minus some. The sample lists around 2.1 million clones; approximately 95% were seen once. Sequencing was performed on naive CD4+ T cells sorted from blood. Described subset: CD45RA+ positively selected. These TCRs come from a man younger than 30 in good health.

V and J are TRBV27 and TRBJ1-5; 11 bases line up with TRBD1. CDR1 MNHEY and CDR2 SMNVEV come from the germline V gene (reference sequence). The ends lost 5 bases at V and 6 bases at J; junction bases unmatched: 9. The CDR3 spans 16 residues. The CDR3 coding sequence is TGTGCCAGCAGTCCGGTCGGACAGGGGGCCGGTCAGCCCCAGCATTTT. Residues: CASSPVGQGAGQPQHF.

About this clone: Other DNA sequences in the same sample also yield this CDR3. The chain employs TRBV19 and TRBJ2-3; perhaps TRBD1 as D (5 bases). V lost 5 bases and J lost 3, with 9 bases in between. CDR3 length equals 13 residues. Germline loops: CDR1 LNHDA, CDR2 SQIVND (reference sequence). CDR3 coding DNA: TGTGCCAGTAGTGTGCAGGGAACAGATACGCAGTATTTT. It encodes CASSVQGTDTQYF.

CDR3 sequence: CASSQTGGNSIYYGYTF. The CDR3 coding sequence is TGTGCCAGCAGCCAAACAGGGGGCAACAGTATCTACTATGGCTACACCTTC. The rearrangement uses TRBV4-2 and TRBJ1-2, with 9 nucleotides matching TRBD1. Germline values: CDR1 LGHNA, CDR2 YNFKEQ. The CDR3 has 17 amino acids. V lost 2 bases, J lost 3 bases, and 10 bases stayed unmatched.

The V and J genes are TRBV7-9 and TRBJ1-2; the D is unclear. CDR1 and CDR2 from the germline V gene are SEHNR and FQNEAQ (reference sequence). V was clipped by 4 bases and J by 6 bases, with 12 bases between them. CDR3 length: 13 residues. The CDR3 is CASSSTVRDGYTF. DNA for the CDR3: TGTGCCAGCAGCTCTACTGTCCGGGATGGCTACACCTTC.

The V gene is TRBV5-4, the J gene TRBJ1-2; the match to TRBD1 covers 7 bases. With 3 bases clipped from V and 4 bases from J, the junction kept 6 bases outside the gene matches. Germline CDR1 is SGHNT and CDR2 is YYREEE (reference sequence). The CDR3 runs 14 residues. This CDR3 reads CASSSGQVTYGYTF. The CDR3 DNA reads TGTGCCAGCAGCTCAGGACAGGTAACCTATGGCTACACCTTC.

This clone was counted once. The chain joins TRBV11-2 to TRBJ2-1; D perhaps matches TRBD2 (5 bases). The CDR3 runs to 13 residues. V lost 1 base to trimming and J lost 7 bases, with 8 bases between them. CDR1 and CDR2 from the germline V gene are SGHAT and FQNNGV. CDR3 in DNA: TGTGCCAGCAGCTTAGTAACGGGGAATGAGCAGTTCTTC. Its protein product is CASSLVTGNEQFF.

The chain is built from TRBV13 and TRBJ2-7; 7 bases match TRBD2. The CDR3 spans 17 residues. The V gene's germline CDR1 is PRHDT and CDR2 FYEKMQ (reference sequence). Trimming removed 0 bases from V and 0 bases from J; junction bases left unmatched: 8. CDR3 protein: CASSLGFERDLSYEQYF. The CDR3 bases are TGTGCCAGCAGCTTAGGGTTCGAGCGGGACCTCTCCTACGAGCAGTACTTC.

This sequence joins TRBV2 and TRBJ2-7; D is unclear. The V gene lost 8 bases and the J gene lost 4 bases, with 9 bases spanning the gap. Germline CDR1 SNHLY, CDR2 FYNNEI. The CDR3 runs 11 residues. The CDR3: CASGIEYEQYF. The CDR3 bases are TGTGCCAGCGGAATCGAGTACGAGCAGTACTTC.

The chain combines TRBV5-1 with TRBJ2-3; D may be TRBD2 (6 bases). Germline assignment: CDR1 SGHRS and CDR2 YFSETQ. The V end lost 3 bases, the J end lost 6 bases, and 14 bases lay between the germline ends. This CDR3 contains 14 residues. The DNA of the CDR3 is TGCGCCAGCAGCTCTCTTCCGGGGGAGGATACGCAGTATTTT. It codes for CASSSLPGEDTQYF.

This clone was seen just once. The genes are TRBV5-1 and TRBJ1-2; D might be TRBD1 (6 bases). Germline CDR1 SGHRS, CDR2 YFSETQ. The CDR3 totals 16 residues. Trimming took 1 base from V and 6 from J, leaving 19 bases between them. The DNA for the CDR3 is TGCGCCAGCAGCTTGCCGTCTGGCACAGGGTCGGATGGCTACACCTTC. It codes for CASSLPSGTGSDGYTF.

V gene TRBV10-3 combines with J gene TRBJ2-3; 8 nucleotides match TRBD2. CDR3 length equals 16 residues. The germline gives CDR1 ENHRY, CDR2 SYGVKD. J lost 3 bases, V lost 0 bases, and 5 bases had no gene match. The CDR3 is CAISESTGGPTDTQYF. CDR3 DNA sequence: TGTGCCATCAGTGAGTCTACGGGAGGGCCGACAGATACGCAGTATTTT.

This chain connects TRBV30 to TRBJ1-6; 7 positions match TRBD1. Germline V CDR1 and CDR2: GTSNPN, SVGIG (reference sequence). J gave up 4 bases and V 2 bases, and 14 bases lay outside the gene matches. The CDR3 spans 18 residues. CDR3 region: CAWSSGQVLRWYNSPLHF. The CDR3 DNA is TGTGCCTGGAGTTCCGGACAGGTCTTACGGTGGTATAATTCACCCCTCCACTTT.

The rearrangement joins TRBV18 to TRBJ2-3; D is perhaps TRBD2 (6 bases). This CDR3 is 15 amino acids long. In germline, CDR1 is KGHSH, CDR2 LQKENI. The V end lost 2 bases, the J end lost 4 bases, and 13 bases lay between the germline ends. This CDR3 is CASSPGGFQPDTQYF. In DNA, the CDR3 is TGTGCCAGCTCACCAGGGGGGTTTCAGCCAGATACGCAGTATTTT.

For this clone: Other DNA sequences from this sample encode an identical CDR3 as well. V usage is TRBV5-1 and J usage is TRBJ2-6; no firm D call. The germline V gene encodes CDR1 SGHRS and CDR2 YFSETQ. The germline V and J ends were trimmed by 0 bases and 1 base, with 5 bases remaining between them. The CDR3 has 15 amino acids. The CDR3 sequence is CASSLGGSGANVLTF. The CDR3 DNA sequence: TGCGCCAGCAGCTTGGGTGGGTCTGGGGCCAACGTCCTGACTTTC.

This sequence joins TRBV2 and TRBJ2-7; 8 nucleotides line up with TRBD2. Germline loops: CDR1 SNHLY, CDR2 FYNNEI. This CDR3 comprises 15 residues. V lost 2 bases and J lost 3; bases outside the gene matches: 6. The chain's CDR3 is CASSELAGLLYEQYF. Here the CDR3 DNA reads TGTGCCAGCAGTGAATTAGCGGGACTTCTCTACGAGCAGTACTTC.

The genes are TRBV9 and TRBJ1-4, with a weak D call TRBD1 (6 bases). V dropped 5 bases and J dropped 4 bases, with 15 bases sitting between them. Germline CDR1 and CDR2: SGDLS and YYNGEE. The CDR3 totals 15 residues. In DNA form, the CDR3 reads TGTGCCAGCAGTAGTTTCAGGGGTCTTAATGAAAAACTGTTTTTT. Amino acids: CASSSFRGLNEKLFF.

The chain recombines TRBV30 with TRBJ2-1; unclear D gene. This CDR3 comprises 16 residues. Germline lookup yields CDR1 GTSNPN and CDR2 SVGIG (reference sequence). V lost 0 bases and J 0 bases, leaving 12 bases between the germline ends. CDR3 nucleotides: TGTGCCTGGAGTGTGGGCCAGGCACTCTCCTACAATGAGCAGTTCTTC. Translated, it gives CAWSVGQALSYNEQFF.

The chain joins TRBV5-1 to TRBJ1-5; D is possibly TRBD1 (6 bases). Trimming cost V 0 bases and J 4 bases, with 14 bases left between them. The CDR3 is made up of 16 amino acids. Germline V lookup: CDR1 SGHRS, CDR2 YFSETQ. CDR3 DNA: TGCGCCAGCAGCTTGGTTCCGGGGACATCGAATCAGCCCCAGCATTTT. This sequence encodes CASSLVPGTSNQPQHF.

The chain has TRBV2 and TRBJ2-7; a weak D match, TRBD2 (6 bases). The CDR3 sequence is 16 residues long. V was shortened by 5 bases and J by 0 bases, with 17 bases between the two germline ends. CDR1 and CDR2 from the germline V gene are SNHLY and FYNNEI. The CDR3 loop is CASSSILSGSSYEQYF. The CDR3 DNA sequence: TGTGCCAGCAGTTCTATCTTAAGCGGGTCCTCCTACGAGCAGTACTTC.

The V gene is TRBV21-1, the J gene TRBJ2-6; the table's D call TRBD1 went unverified against the DNA. TRBV21-1 is a known pseudogene. The CDR3 is 23 residues long. This CDR3 is CASSKKPDRTGGDSSSGANVLTF. The CDR3 region has the DNA TGTGCCAGCAGCAAAAAGCCGGATAGGACAGGGGGCGATTCCAGCTCTGGGGCCAACGTCCTGACTTTC.

J is TRBJ1-6 and V is TRBV7-2; TRBD1 matches 7 bases. CDR1 is SGHTA and CDR2 is FQGNSA in the germline V gene. The CDR3 consists of 14 residues. The V segment lost 5 bases and the J segment 6 bases; nucleotides outside the gene matches: 4. CDR3 in DNA: TGTGCCAGCAGCGAGGGACAGAGTAATTCACCCCTCCACTTT. Protein product: CASSEGQSNSPLHF.

Concerning this clone: Other DNA sequences within the sample encode an identical CDR3. This chain joins TRBV2 and TRBJ1-2; possibly TRBD1 for D (5 bases). V was shortened by 6 bases and J by 3 bases, with 8 bases between the two germline ends. This CDR3 has 12 residues. Germline V gene data show CDR1 as SNHLY and CDR2 as FYNNEI. CDR3 nucleotides: TGTGCCAGCAGGGGGCAGGACTATGGCTACACCTTC. Its protein is CASRGQDYGYTF.